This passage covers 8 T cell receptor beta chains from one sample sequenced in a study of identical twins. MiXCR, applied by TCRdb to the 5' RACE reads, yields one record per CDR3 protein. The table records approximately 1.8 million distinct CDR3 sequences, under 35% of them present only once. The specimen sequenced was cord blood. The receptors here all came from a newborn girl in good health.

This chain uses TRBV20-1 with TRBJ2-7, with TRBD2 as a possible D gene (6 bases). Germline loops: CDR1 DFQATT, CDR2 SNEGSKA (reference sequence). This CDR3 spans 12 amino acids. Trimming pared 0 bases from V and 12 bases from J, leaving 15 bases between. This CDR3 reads CSARDKLDYRYF. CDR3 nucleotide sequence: TGCAGTGCTAGAGATAAGTTGGACTACCGGTACTTC.

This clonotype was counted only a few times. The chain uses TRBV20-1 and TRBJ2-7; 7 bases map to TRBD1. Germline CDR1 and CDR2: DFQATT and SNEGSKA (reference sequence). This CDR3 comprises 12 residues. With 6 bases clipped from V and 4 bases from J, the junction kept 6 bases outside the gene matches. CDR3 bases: TGCAGTGCCCCGGACAGGCCTTACGAGCAGTACTTC. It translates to CSAPDRPYEQYF.

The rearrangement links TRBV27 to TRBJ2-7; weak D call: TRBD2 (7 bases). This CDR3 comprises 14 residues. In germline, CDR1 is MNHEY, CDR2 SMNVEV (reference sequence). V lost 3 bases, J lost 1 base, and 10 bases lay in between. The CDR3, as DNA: TGTGCCAGCAGTTTGAGCGGGACATCCTACGAGCAGTACTTC. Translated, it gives CASSLSGTSYEQYF.

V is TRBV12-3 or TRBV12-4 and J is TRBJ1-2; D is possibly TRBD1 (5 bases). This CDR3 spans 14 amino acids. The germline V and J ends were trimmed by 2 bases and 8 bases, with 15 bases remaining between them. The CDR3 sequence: CASSLRRGTLGYTF. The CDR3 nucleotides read TGTGCCAGCAGTTTACGAAGGGGAACCTTAGGCTACACCTTC.

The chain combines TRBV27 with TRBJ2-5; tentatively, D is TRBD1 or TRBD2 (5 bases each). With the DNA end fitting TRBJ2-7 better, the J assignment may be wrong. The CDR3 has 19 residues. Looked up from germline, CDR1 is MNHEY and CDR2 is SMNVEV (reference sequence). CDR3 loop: CASSFYGGSRANPGYEQYF. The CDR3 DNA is TGTGCCAGCAGTTTTTATGGGGGTTCGAGGGCCAATCCGGGGTACGAGCAGTACTTC.

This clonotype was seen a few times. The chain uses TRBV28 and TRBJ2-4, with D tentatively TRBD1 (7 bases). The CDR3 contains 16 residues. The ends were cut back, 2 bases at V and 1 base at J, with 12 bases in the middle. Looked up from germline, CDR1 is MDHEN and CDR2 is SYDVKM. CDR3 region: CASSLGGTVAKNIQYF. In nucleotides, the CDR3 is TGTGCCAGCAGTTTAGGGGGGACAGTTGCCAAAAACATTCAGTACTTC. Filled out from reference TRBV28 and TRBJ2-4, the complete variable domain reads DVKVTQSSRYLVKRTGEKVFLECVQDMDHENMFWYRQDPGLGLRLIYFSYDVKMKEKGDIPEGYSVSREKKERFSLILESASTNQTSMYLCASSLGGTVAKNIQYFGAGTRLSVL.

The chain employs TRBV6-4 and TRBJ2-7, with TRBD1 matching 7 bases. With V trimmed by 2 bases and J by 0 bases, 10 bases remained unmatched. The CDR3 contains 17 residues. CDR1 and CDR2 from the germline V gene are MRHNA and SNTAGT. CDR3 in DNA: TGTGCCAGCAGTGACCCCCCAGACAGGGCGTTCTCCTACGAGCAGTACTTC. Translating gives CASSDPPDRAFSYEQYF.

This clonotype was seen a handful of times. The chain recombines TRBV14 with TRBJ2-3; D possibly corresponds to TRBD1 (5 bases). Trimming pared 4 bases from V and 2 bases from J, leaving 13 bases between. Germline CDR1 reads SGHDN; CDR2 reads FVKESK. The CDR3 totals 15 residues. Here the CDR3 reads CASSPGWLLTDTQYF. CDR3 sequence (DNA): TGTGCCAGCAGCCCAGGGTGGTTGCTCACAGATACGCAGTATTTT.